This T cell receptor beta chain was recorded in a study of T cells after yellow fever vaccination. For the study at large: Libraries from low-cell-number fractions were prepared with the SMART-Seq v4 Ultra Low Input RNA kit. Findings and caveats of the study: Abundant bulk-derived clonotypes could contaminate FACS-sorted repertoires. Post-booster repertoires again held most primary-vaccination clones (about 96% CD4, 75% to 90% CD8).

They built TCR cDNA with 5'RACE template switching, a step that put in a universal primer site and UMIs. TCRdb independently ran MiXCR on the 5' RACE reads; one entry per CDR3 protein. The sample has about 73,000 distinct CDR3 sequences, around 7.3% seen once. This clonotype was seen more than once but under ten times. Its antigen remains unknown. CDR3 length: 13 residues. Germline V gene data show CDR1 as MNHEY and CDR2 as SMNVEV (reference sequence). V lost 10 bases to trimming and J lost 4 bases; unmatched junction nucleotides: 6. Material: CD8+ T cells sorted from PBMCs, obtained on the day of the yellow fever booster vaccination. The chain joins TRBV27 to TRBJ2-3; TRBD2 aligns across 9 bases. This receptor was identified in a man younger than 40 who received the YFV17D yellow fever vaccine. The CDR3 nucleotides are TGTGCCACCCAAGCGGGAGGATCAGATACGCAGTATTTT. It translates to CATQAGGSDTQYF.